A single sample gave rise to the 3 T cell receptor beta chains below, sequenced in a study of shared clonotypes between healthy human individuals. Assay: immunoSEQ multiplex PCR; the TCRdb copy retains only in-frame clones and omits some. Among fewer than 1.8 million clones, less than 99% were seen once, and the ten largest hold around 0.38%. What was sequenced was naive CD4+ T cells sorted from blood. Sample subset: CD45RA+ positively selected. The receptor set was obtained from a man aged 25-45 years in good health.

This rearrangement joins TRBV15 to TRBJ1-5, with D unclear. CDR1 LNHNV and CDR2 YYDKDF come from the germline V gene (reference sequence). Between the trimmed V and J ends, which lost 0 bases and 3 bases, there was a span of 12 bases. This CDR3 region has 16 residues. The CDR3 DNA reads TGTGCCACCAGCAGAGATCGGCCCGGGTCCAATCAGCCCCAGCATTTT. Translated: CATSRDRPGSNQPQHF.

The chain carries TRBV19 and TRBJ2-1; TRBD2 aligns across 12 bases. J was trimmed by 0 bases and V by 8 bases; bases with no gene match: 5. The CDR3 has 16 amino acids. Germline CDR1 is LNHDA and CDR2 is SQIVND (reference sequence). This CDR3 is CASGTSGFPSYNEQFF. In DNA, the CDR3 is TGTGCCAGTGGGACTAGCGGGTTCCCCTCCTACAATGAGCAGTTCTTC. The variable domain in full, completed from reference TRBV19 and TRBJ2-1, reads DGGITQSPKYLFRKEGQNVTLSCEQNLNHDAMYWYRQDPGQGLRLIYYSQIVNDFQKGDIAEGYSVSREKKESFPLTVTSAQKNPTAFYLCASGTSGFPSYNEQFFGPGTRLTVL.

The chain carries TRBV19 and TRBJ2-1, with D possibly being TRBD2 (6 bases). This CDR3 contains 16 residues. Trimming took off 6 bases at V and 5 bases at J, with 20 bases between the two ends. Germline CDR1 is LNHDA and CDR2 is SQIVND (reference sequence). Here the CDR3 DNA reads TGTGCCAGTAGGGAAAGGAGGACTAACGGGGACAATGAGCAGTTCTTC. Its protein is CASRERRTNGDNEQFF.